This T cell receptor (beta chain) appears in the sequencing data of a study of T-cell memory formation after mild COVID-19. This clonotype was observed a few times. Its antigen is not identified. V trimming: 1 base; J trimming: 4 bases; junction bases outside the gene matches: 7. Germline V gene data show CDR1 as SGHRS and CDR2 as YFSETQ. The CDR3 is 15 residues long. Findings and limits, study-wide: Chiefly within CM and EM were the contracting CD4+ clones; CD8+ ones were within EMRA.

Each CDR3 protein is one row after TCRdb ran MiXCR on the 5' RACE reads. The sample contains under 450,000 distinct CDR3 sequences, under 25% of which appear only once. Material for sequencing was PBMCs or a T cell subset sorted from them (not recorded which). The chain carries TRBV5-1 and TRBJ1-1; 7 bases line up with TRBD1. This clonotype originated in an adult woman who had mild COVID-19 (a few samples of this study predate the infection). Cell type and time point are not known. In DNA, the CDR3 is TGCGCCAGCAGCTTGTTAGGCAGGGGGATCACTGAAGCTTTCTTT. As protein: CASSLLGRGITEAFF.